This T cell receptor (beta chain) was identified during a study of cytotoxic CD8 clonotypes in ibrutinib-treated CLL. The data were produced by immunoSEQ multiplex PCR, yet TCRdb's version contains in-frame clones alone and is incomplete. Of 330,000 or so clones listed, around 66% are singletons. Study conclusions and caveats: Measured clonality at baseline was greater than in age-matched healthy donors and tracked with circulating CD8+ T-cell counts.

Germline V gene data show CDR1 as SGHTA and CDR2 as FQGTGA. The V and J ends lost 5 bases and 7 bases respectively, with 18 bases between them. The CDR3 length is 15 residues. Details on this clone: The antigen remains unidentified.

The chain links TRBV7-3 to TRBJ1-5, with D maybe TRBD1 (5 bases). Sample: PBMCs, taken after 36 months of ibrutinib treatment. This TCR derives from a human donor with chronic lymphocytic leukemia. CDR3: CASSPRLGRRQPQHF. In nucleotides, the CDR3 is TGTGCCAGCAGCCCGCGTTTGGGGCGAAGGCAGCCCCAGCATTTT. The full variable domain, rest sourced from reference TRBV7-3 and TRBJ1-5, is GAGVSQTPSNKVTEKGKYVELRCDPISGHTALYWYRQSLGQGPEFLIYFQGTGAADDSGLPNDRFFAVRPEGSVSTLKIQRTERGDSAVYLCASSPRLGRRQPQHFGDGTRLSIL.